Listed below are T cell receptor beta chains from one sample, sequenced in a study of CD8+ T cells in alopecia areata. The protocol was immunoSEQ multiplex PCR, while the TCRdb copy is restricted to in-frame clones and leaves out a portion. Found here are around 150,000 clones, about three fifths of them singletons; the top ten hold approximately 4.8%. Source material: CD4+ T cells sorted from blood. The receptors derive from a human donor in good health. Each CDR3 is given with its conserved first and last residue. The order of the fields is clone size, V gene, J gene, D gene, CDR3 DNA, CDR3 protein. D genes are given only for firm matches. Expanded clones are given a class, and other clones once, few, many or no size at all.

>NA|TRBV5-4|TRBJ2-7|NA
TGTGCCAGCAGCTTGGGAGGTCGGCAAGCACGAACGTACTTC
CASSLGGRQARTYF
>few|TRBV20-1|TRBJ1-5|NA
TGCAGTGCTAGAGTGAAGGGAACCCAGCATTTT
CSARVKGTQHF
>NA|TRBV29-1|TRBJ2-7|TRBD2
TGCAGCGTTGAAAGCGGGAGCAGCAACGAGCAGTACTTC
CSVESGSSNEQYF
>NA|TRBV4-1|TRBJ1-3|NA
TGCGCCAGCAGCCAAGATCCCGGGGCAAGTACGGGAAACACCATATATTTT
CASSQDPGASTGNTIYF
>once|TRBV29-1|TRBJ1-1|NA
TGCAGCGCCGCCTGGGTCGGTGGGACTGAAGCTTTCTTT
CSAAWVGGTEAFF
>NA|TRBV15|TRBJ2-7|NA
TGTGCCACCAGCAGAGATTCGGACAGTTCCTACGAGCAGTACTTC
CATSRDSDSSYEQYF
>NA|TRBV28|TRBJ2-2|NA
TGTGCCAGCAGTCCTCAACACAGGGAAAGGCTGTTTTTT
CASSPQHRERLFF
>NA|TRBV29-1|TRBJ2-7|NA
TGCAGCGTGGAAACTGGGGTCTCCTACGAGCAGTACTTC
CSVETGVSYEQYF
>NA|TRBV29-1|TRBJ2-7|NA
TGCAGCGTTGAGGTCCAGGCCTACGAGCAGTACTTC
CSVEVQAYEQYF
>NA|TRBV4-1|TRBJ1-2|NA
TGCGCCAGCAGCCAAGACACCAGATGGTATGGCTACACCTTC
CASSQDTRWYGYTF
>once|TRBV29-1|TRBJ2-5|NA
TGCAGCGTCGCCGGAAGGTTGGCTGAGGCGAGGGCCCAGTACTTC
CSVAGRLAEARAQYF
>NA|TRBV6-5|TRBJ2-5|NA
TGTGCCAGCAGTTACGGGCAGGGAGAGACCCAGTACTTC
CASSYGQGETQYF
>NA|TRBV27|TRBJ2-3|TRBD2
TGTGCCAGCAGCCCCCTTAGCGGGAGGATGACAGATACGCAGTATTTT
CASSPLSGRMTDTQYF
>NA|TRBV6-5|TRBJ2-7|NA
TGTGCCAGCAGTCTTCAGGCTAAGGGTTCCTACGAGCAGTACTTC
CASSLQAKGSYEQYF
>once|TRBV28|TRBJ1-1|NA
TGTGCCAGCAGTTTATGGCAGAACACTGAAGCTTTCTTT
CASSLWQNTEAFF
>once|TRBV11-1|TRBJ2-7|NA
TGTGCCAGCAGCGCCCGGCATACCCTGGCCTTC
CASSARHTLAF
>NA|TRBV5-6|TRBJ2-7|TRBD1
TGTGCCAGCAGCCGAGACAGGGGGATGAGGAACGAGCAGTACTTC
CASSRDRGMRNEQYF
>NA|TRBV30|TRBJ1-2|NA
TGTGCCGGGATAATTACAGGGCCGGCCTACACCTTC
CAGIITGPAYTF
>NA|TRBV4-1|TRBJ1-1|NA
TGCGCCAGCAGCCAAGGGGGATGGGGGCGGAACACTGAAGCTTTCTTT
CASSQGGWGRNTEAFF
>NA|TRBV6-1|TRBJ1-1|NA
TGTGCCAGCAGTGAAGCGGGGACTGTAGTTAGAGTGGAAGCTTTCTTT
CASSEAGTVVRVEAFF
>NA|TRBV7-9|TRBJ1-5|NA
TGTGCCAGCAGTTTTACAGGTAGCAATCAGCCCCAGCATTTT
CASSFTGSNQPQHF
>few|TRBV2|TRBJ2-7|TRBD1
TGTGCCAGCAGTGCCCAGGGGGTATCCTACGAGCAGTACTTC
CASSAQGVSYEQYF
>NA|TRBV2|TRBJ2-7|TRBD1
TGTGCCAGCAGTGGGACAGGCTACGAGCAGTACTTC
CASSGTGYEQYF
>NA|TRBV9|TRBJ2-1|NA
TGTGCCAGCAGCGCGTCCGGGACCACAATACGGAATGAGCAGTTCTTC
CASSASGTTIRNEQFF
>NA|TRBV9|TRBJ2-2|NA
TGTGCCAGCAGCGTGTCTGGGGAGCTGTTTTTT
CASSVSGELFF
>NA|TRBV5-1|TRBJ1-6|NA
TGCGCCAGCAGCTTGGTGGGGTCGCCCTCCAATAATTCACCCCTCCACTTT
CASSLVGSPSNNSPLHF
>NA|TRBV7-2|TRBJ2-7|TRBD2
TGTGCCAGCAGCTCCCACGGGGGGTTAGGCGAGCAGTACTTC
CASSSHGGLGEQYF
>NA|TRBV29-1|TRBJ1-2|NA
TGCAGCGTTGAGAAGAGGGGTGAAGGTGACTATGGCTACACCTTC
CSVEKRGEGDYGYTF
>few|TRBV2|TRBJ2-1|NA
TGTGCCAGCATGGAGGAGGACAGTCGCTACAATGAGCAGTTCTTC
CASMEEDSRYNEQFF
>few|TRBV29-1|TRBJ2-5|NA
TGCAGCGTCCGGATAAGTCAAGAGACCCAGTACTTC
CSVRISQETQYF